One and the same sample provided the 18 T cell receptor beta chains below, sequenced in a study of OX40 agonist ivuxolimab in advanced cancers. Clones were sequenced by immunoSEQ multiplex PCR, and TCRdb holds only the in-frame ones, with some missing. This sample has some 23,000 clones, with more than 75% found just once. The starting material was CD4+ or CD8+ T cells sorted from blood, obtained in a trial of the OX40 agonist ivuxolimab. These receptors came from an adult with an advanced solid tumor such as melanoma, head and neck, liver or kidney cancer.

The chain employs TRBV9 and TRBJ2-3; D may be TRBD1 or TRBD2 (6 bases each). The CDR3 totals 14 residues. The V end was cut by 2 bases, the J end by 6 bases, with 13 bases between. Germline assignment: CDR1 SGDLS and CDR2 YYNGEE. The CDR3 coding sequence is TGTGCCAGCAGCGTTGGAGGGGGTGAGGATACGCAGTATTTT. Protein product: CASSVGGGEDTQYF.

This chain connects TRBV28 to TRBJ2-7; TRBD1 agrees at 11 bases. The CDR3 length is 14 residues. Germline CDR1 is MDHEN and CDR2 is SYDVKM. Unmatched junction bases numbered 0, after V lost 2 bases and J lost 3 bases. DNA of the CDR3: TGTGCCAGCAGTTTAGGGACAGGGGGCTACGAGCAGTACTTC. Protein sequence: CASSLGTGGYEQYF. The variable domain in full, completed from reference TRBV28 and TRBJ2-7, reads DVKVTQSSRYLVKRTGEKVFLECVQDMDHENMFWYRQDPGLGLRLIYFSYDVKMKEKGDIPEGYSVSREKKERFSLILESASTNQTSMYLCASSLGTGGYEQYFGPGTRLTVT.

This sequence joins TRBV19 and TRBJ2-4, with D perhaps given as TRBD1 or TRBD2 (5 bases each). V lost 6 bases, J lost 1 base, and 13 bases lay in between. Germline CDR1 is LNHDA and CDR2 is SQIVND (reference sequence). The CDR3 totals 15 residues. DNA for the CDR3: TGTGCCAGTAGGGTAGAGGGGAGTGCCAAAAACATTCAGTACTTC. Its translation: CASRVEGSAKNIQYF.

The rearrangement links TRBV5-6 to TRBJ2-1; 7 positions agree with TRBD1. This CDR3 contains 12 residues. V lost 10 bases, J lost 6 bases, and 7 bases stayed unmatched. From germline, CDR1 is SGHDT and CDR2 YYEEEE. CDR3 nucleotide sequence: TGTGCCTTTAGGACAGGCCTCAATGAGCAGTTCTTC. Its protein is CAFRTGLNEQFF.

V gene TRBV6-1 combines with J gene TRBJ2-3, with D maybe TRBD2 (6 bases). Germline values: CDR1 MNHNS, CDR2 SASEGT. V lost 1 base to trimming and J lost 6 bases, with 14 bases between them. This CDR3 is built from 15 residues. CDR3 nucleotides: TGTGCCAGCAGTGAAGTAGCGGCCGCCAGGGATACGCAGTATTTT. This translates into CASSEVAAARDTQYF.

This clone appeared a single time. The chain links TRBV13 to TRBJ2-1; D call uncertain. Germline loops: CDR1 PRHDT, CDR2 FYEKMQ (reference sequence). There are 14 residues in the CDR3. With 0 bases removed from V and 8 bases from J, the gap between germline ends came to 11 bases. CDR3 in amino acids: CASSLGVRSDEQFF. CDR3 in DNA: TGTGCCAGCAGCTTAGGGGTCCGGAGCGATGAGCAGTTCTTC.

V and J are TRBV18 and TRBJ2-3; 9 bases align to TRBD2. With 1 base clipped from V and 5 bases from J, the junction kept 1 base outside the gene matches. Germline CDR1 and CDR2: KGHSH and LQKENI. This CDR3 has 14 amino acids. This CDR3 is CASSPQLAGDTQYF. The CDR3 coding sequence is TGTGCCAGCTCACCACAACTAGCGGGAGATACGCAGTATTTT.

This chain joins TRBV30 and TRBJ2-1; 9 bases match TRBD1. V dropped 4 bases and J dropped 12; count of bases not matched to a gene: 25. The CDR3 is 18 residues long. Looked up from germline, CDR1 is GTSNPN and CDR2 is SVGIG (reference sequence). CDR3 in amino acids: CAWTGHSQGTGKGKTQFF. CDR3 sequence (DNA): TGTGCCTGGACCGGACATTCTCAAGGGACAGGGAAGGGCAAAACGCAGTTCTTC.

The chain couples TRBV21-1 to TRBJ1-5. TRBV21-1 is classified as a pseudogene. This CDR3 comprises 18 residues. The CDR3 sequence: CASSIDQGGTYSNQPQHF. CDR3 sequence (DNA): TGTGCCAGCAGTATTGATCAAGGAGGAACGTATAGCAATCAGCCCCAGCATTTT.

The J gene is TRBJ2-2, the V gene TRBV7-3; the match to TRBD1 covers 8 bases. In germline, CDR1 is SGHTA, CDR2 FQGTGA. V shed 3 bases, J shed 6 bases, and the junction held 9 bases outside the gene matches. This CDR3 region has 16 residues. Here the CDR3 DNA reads TGTGCCAGCAGCTTTCAGCCGACAGGGGCCCCCGGGGAGCTGTTTTTT. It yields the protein CASSFQPTGAPGELFF. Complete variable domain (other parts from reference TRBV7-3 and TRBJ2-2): GAGVSQTPSNKVTEKGKYVELRCDPISGHTALYWYRQSLGQGPEFLIYFQGTGAADDSGLPNDRFFAVRPEGSVSTLKIQRTERGDSAVYLCASSFQPTGAPGELFFGEGSRLTVL.

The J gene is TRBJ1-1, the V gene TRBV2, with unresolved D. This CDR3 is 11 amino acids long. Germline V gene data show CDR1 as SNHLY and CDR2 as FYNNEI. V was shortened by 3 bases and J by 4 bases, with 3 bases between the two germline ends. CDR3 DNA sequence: TGTGCCAGCAGTGAGGGCACTGAAGCTTTCTTT. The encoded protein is CASSEGTEAFF.

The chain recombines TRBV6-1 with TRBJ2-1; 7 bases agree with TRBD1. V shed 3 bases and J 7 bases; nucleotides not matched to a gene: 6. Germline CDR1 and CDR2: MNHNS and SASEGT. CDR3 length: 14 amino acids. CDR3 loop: CASSERGRINEQFF. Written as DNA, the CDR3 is TGTGCCAGCAGTGAGAGGGGGCGAATAAATGAGCAGTTCTTC.

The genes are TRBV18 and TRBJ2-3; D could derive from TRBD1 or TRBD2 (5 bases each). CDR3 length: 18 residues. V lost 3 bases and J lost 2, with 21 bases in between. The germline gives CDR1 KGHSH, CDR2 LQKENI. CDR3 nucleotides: TGTGCCAGCTCACCCTACGCTTCCGGGACGGCCCTCACAGATACGCAGTATTTT. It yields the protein CASSPYASGTALTDTQYF.

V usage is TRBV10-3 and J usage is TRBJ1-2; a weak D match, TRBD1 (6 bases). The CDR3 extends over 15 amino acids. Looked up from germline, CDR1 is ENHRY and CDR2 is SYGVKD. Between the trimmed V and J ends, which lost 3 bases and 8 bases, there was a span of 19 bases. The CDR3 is CAISDIFQGRRGYTF. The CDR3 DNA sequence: TGTGCCATCAGTGACATCTTCCAGGGGCGAAGGGGCTACACCTTC.

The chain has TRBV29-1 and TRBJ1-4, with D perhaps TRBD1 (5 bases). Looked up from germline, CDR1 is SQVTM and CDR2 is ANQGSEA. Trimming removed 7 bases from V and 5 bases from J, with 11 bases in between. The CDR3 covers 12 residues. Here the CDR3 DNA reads TGCAGCGCTGGACAAGGCAATGAAAAACTGTTTTTT. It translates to CSAGQGNEKLFF.

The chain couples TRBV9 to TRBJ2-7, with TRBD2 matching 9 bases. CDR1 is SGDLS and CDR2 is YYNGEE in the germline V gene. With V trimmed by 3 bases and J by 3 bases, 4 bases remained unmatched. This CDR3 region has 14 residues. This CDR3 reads CASSAGGGDYEQYF. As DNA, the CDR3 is TGTGCCAGCAGCGCGGGCGGGGGGGACTACGAGCAGTACTTC.

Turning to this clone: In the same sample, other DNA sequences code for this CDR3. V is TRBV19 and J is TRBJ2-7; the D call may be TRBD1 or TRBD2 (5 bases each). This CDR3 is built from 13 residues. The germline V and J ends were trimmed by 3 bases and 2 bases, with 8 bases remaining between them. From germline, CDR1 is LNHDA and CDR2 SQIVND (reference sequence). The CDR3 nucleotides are TGTGCCAGTAGTATTGGGGGAGCCTACGAGCAGTACTTC. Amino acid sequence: CASSIGGAYEQYF.

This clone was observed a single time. The CDR3 protein is CASSPSGYPGELFF. The CDR3 region has the DNA TGTGCCAGCAGCCCTAGCGGGTACCCCGGGGAGCTGTTTTTT. This chain uses TRBV7-3 with TRBJ2-2; 8 bases fit TRBD2. The V and J ends lost 5 bases and 6 bases, in that order; junction bases with no gene match: 5. This CDR3 spans 14 amino acids. In germline, CDR1 is SGHTA, CDR2 FQGTGA. The full variable domain, its missing parts supplied by reference TRBV7-3 and TRBJ2-2, is GAGVSQTPSNKVTEKGKYVELRCDPISGHTALYWYRQSLGQGPEFLIYFQGTGAADDSGLPNDRFFAVRPEGSVSTLKIQRTERGDSAVYLCASSPSGYPGELFFGEGSRLTVL.